This T cell receptor beta chain was obtained from a study of T cells in Graves' hyperthyroidism and ophthalmopathy. The germline gives CDR1 SGDLS, CDR2 YYNGEE. V trimming: 3 bases; J trimming: 4 bases; junction bases outside the gene matches: 2. The CDR3 extends over 14 amino acids. Those patients with uncontrolled infection, other autoimmune disease, pregnancy or lactation were excluded. It was RNA transcripts that yielded the amplified TCR beta CDR3 regions. First-round RT-PCR with HTBI primers amplified the TCR CDR3 region. Each CDR3 protein gets one entry after TCRdb re-called the multiplex PCR reads with MiXCR. Altogether over 350,000 distinct CDR3 sequences are present, roughly an eighth being singletons, with the ten largest covering under 30%.

The chain carries TRBV9 and TRBJ2-7; TRBD2 matches 12 bases. This receptor was taken from a man aged 50-60 years with Graves' ophthalmopathy. Sequenced material: blood. CDR3 protein: CASSASGRGYEQYF. The CDR3, as DNA: TGTGCCAGCAGCGCTAGCGGGAGGGGGTACGAGCAGTACTTC. Filled out from reference TRBV9 and TRBJ2-7, the complete variable domain reads DSGVTQTPKHLITATGQRVTLRCSPRSGDLSVYWYQQSLDQGLQFLIQYYNGEERAKGNILERFSAQQFPDLHSELNLSSLELGDSALYFCASSASGRGYEQYFGPGTRLTVT.